These T cell receptor beta chains were read from a single sample in a study of blood T cell repertoires in COVID-19. The protocol was immunoSEQ multiplex PCR, while the TCRdb copy is restricted to in-frame clones and leaves out a portion. This table has 200,000 to 300,000 clones, about 85% appearing once. Sequencing was performed on peripheral blood. The source is a man in his 60s who had recovered from COVID-19. The CDR3 runs from the conserved cysteine through the conserved F or W. Each record gives: CDR3 length, J gene, clone size, V gene, D gene, CDR3 DNA, CDR3 protein. D genes are given only for firm matches. Only part of the rows carry a size: once, few, many, or a class if the clone is expanded.

>15|TRBJ2-1|.|TRBV6-5|.
TGTGCCAGCACTCCGGGACGCCAGGGGTACAATGAGCAGTTCTTC
CASTPGRQGYNEQFF
>15|TRBJ1-3|.|TRBV5-5|TRBD1
TGTGCCAGCAGCAGGGACAGGGTCGTTGGAAACACCATATATTTT
CASSRDRVVGNTIYF
>13|TRBJ1-5|.|TRBV19|.
TGTGCCAGCACCACAGTCCGCAATCAGCCCCAGCATTTT
CASTTVRNQPQHF
>15|TRBJ2-7|.|TRBV5-4|TRBD2
TGTGCCAGCAGCTTCTCGGGGGGGGTATCCTACGAGCAGTACTTC
CASSFSGGVSYEQYF
>15|TRBJ1-3|few|TRBV29-1|.
TGCAGCGTTGAAGAGTGGGGGCGCCCGGGAAACACCATATATTTT
CSVEEWGRPGNTIYF
>15|TRBJ1-2|.|TRBV5-1|.
TGCGCCAGCAGCTTGGCCCCGTGGGCCCCCAATGGCTACACCTTC
CASSLAPWAPNGYTF
>13|TRBJ1-5|.|TRBV5-6|TRBD1
TGTGCCAGCAGCCGGGGACAGTATCAGCCCCAGCATTTT
CASSRGQYQPQHF
>12|TRBJ2-5|.|TRBV27|.
TGTGCCAGCAGTTCCAGACAAGAGACCCAGTACTTC
CASSSRQETQYF
>12|TRBJ1-2|.|TRBV29-1|.
TGCAGCGTTGGTCAGAACAACTATGGCTACACCTTC
CSVGQNNYGYTF
>15|TRBJ2-7|.|TRBV10-1|TRBD2
TGCGCCAGCAGTGAGTCACTAGCGGGGGCCTACGAGCAGTACTTC
CASSESLAGAYEQYF
>13|TRBJ2-7|.|TRBV21-1|.
TGTGCCAGCAGCCCCGGGACAGGCAGCGAGCAGTACTTC
CASSPGTGSEQYF
>14|TRBJ2-3|.|TRBV15|.
TGTGCCACCAGCAGACGCACTAGCACAGATACGCAGTATTTT
CATSRRTSTDTQYF
>14|TRBJ2-1|.|TRBV2|.
TGTGCCAGCAGTGGCGTTGTGGCCTACAATGAGCAGTTCTTC
CASSGVVAYNEQFF
>13|TRBJ2-5|.|TRBV20-1|TRBD1
TGCAGTGCTAGTGGGACAGGGAAAGAGACCCAGTACTTC
CSASGTGKETQYF
>14|TRBJ1-1|.|TRBV7-9|.
TGTGCCAGCAGCTTACCCCCAGGGTCGGCTGAAGCTTTCTTT
CASSLPPGSAEAFF
>13|TRBJ1-2|.|TRBV29-1|TRBD1
TGCAGCGTTGGACAGGGCCAGACCTATGGCTACACCTTC
CSVGQGQTYGYTF
>13|TRBJ1-1|.|TRBV28|.
TGTGCCAGCAGTCGTCGGGGTAACACTGAAGCTTTCTTT
CASSRRGNTEAFF
>14|TRBJ2-3|few|TRBV10-1|.
TGCGCCAGCAGTGGGTCCCAGTTCACAGATACGCAGTATTTT
CASSGSQFTDTQYF
>16|TRBJ1-6|.|TRBV7-2|TRBD1
TGTGCCAGCAGCCCCCAATCGACAGGGTATAATTCACCCCTCCACTTT
CASSPQSTGYNSPLHF
>16|TRBJ1-2|.|TRBV5-6|TRBD1
TGTGCCAGCAGCTTGGCGACAGGGCTAGCTAACTATGGCTACACCTTC
CASSLATGLANYGYTF
>16|TRBJ1-2|.|TRBV24-1|.
TGTGCCACCAGTGATCCGAAGGGAGGGGCGAAAGAGGGCTACACCTTC
CATSDPKGGAKEGYTF
>11|TRBJ1-2|.|TRBV20-1|.
TGCAGTGCAACGGACAGCTATGGCTACACCTTC
CSATDSYGYTF
>13|TRBJ1-1|.|TRBV29-1|.
TGCAGCGTTGGATTTGCGGAGAACACTGAAGCTTTCTTT
CSVGFAENTEAFF
>12|TRBJ2-3|once|TRBV18|.
TGTGCCAGCTCCCCTAGCACAGATACGCAGTATTTT
CASSPSTDTQYF
>13|TRBJ1-1|.|TRBV5-4|.
TGTGCCAGCAGCTTGGACAGCAACACTGAAGCTTTCTTT
CASSLDSNTEAFF
>14|TRBJ2-5|.|TRBV27|TRBD2
TGTGCCAGCAGAGATAGCGGGGGACAAGAGACCCAGTACTTC
CASRDSGGQETQYF
>16|TRBJ2-4|once|TRBV27|TRBD1
TGTGCCAGCAGTTTAAGACAGGGGGTAGCCAAAAACATTCAGTACTTC
CASSLRQGVAKNIQYF
>14|TRBJ1-5|.|TRBV6-4|.
TGTGCCAGCAGTGCACTCAATAGCAATCAGCCCCAGCATTTT
CASSALNSNQPQHF
>17|TRBJ2-2|once|TRBV4-2|.
TGTGCCAGCAGCCAAGTCCGGGGGGCAATAGGATCCGGGGAGCTGTTTTTT
CASSQVRGAIGSGELFF
>16|TRBJ2-7|.|TRBV4-2|TRBD2
TGTGCCAGCAGCGCCGAGCGGGGGACCCTCTCCTACGAGCAGTACTTC
CASSAERGTLSYEQYF
>14|TRBJ2-7|.|TRBV11-3|TRBD1
TGTGCCAGCAGCATGGACAGGGGGCTCGGGGAGCAGTACTTC
CASSMDRGLGEQYF
>15|TRBJ2-2|.|TRBV5-4|TRBD1
TGTGCCAGCAGTCGGACAGGGACGGGTACCGGGGAGCTGTTTTTT
CASSRTGTGTGELFF
>16|TRBJ2-5|.|TRBV20-1|TRBD1
TGCAGTGCTAGTCGACAGGGGGCAAGGAACCAAGAGACCCAGTACTTC
CSASRQGARNQETQYF